A selection of T cell receptor beta chains follows, all from one sample in a study of control samples from healthy donors and cancer patients. The method was immunoSEQ multiplex PCR; TCRdb's version includes in-frame clones alone and lacks a portion of them. The sample lists fewer than 130,000 clones, approximately 90% occurring once. The sequencing input was PBMCs. The receptors come from a woman aged 55 to 70 with lung cancer. Each CDR3 is given with its conserved first and last residue. D genes are given only for firm matches. Clone size is not always given. Where it is, it says once, few, many or a class for expanded clones.

>TRBJ1-2|TRBV30|.|.
CAWRGLPGDGYTF
TGTGCCTGGAGGGGATTACCAGGGGATGGCTACACCTTC
>TRBJ2-3|TRBV30|.|.
CAWSEGPGDTDTQYF
TGTGCCTGGAGTGAAGGGCCAGGGGACACAGATACGCAGTATTTT
>TRBJ1-5|TRBV2|TRBD1|.
CASKEQGGQPQHF
TGTGCCAGCAAGGAACAGGGGGGTCAGCCCCAGCATTTT
>TRBJ2-1|TRBV7-2|.|.
CASSLGQHNEQFF
TGTGCCAGCAGCCTCGGACAGCACAATGAGCAGTTCTTC
>TRBJ2-7|TRBV7-9|TRBD1|.
CASSDDRAAYEQYF
TGTGCCAGCAGCGACGACAGGGCTGCCTACGAGCAGTACTTC
>TRBJ1-5|TRBV7-9|TRBD1|.
CASSSTGDQPQHF
TGTGCCAGCAGCTCCACAGGGGATCAGCCCCAGCATTTT
>TRBJ1-2|TRBV21-1|.|.
CASSKEGLMNYGYTF
TGTGCCAGCAGCAAAGAAGGGCTCATGAACTATGGCTACACCTTC
>TRBJ2-3|TRBV2|TRBD1|.
CASSLQGAISTDTQYF
TGTGCCAGCAGTCTCCAGGGGGCTATAAGCACAGATACGCAGTATTTT
>TRBJ2-7|TRBV14|.|.
CASSQGRSFGIYEQYF
TGTGCCAGCAGCCAAGGGCGGTCGTTTGGTATCTACGAGCAGTACTTC
>TRBJ2-7|TRBV18|.|.
CASSPPALPHEQYF
TGTGCCAGCTCACCACCGGCTCTACCCCACGAGCAGTACTTC
>TRBJ2-3|TRBV5-1|TRBD2|.
CASSITGTTSTDTQYF
TGCGCCAGCAGCATAACCGGGACTACAAGCACAGATACGCAGTATTTT
>TRBJ2-7|TRBV5-1|.|.
CASSSDRSYEQYF
TGCGCCAGCAGCTCCGACAGATCCTACGAGCAGTACTTC
>TRBJ1-2|TRBV11-3|TRBD1|.
CASSQEYRDRFANYGYTF
TGTGCCAGCAGCCAGGAATACCGGGACAGGTTCGCTAACTATGGCTACACCTTC
>TRBJ1-1|TRBV6-2/TRBV6-3|TRBD1|few
CASSHHATGSPEAFF
TGTGCCAGCAGTCATCATGCGACAGGGAGCCCTGAAGCTTTCTTT
>TRBJ2-7|TRBV7-9|.|.
CASSLGSTAYEQYF
TGTGCCAGCAGCTTGGGATCTACGGCCTACGAGCAGTACTTC
>TRBJ1-3|TRBV2|.|.
CASSDRVRGNTIYF
TGTGCCAGCAGTGACAGGGTTCGAGGAAACACCATATATTTT
>TRBJ2-3|TRBV7-9|TRBD2|.
CASSLLSGTRDTQYF
TGTGCCAGCAGCTTACTTAGCGGGACCCGAGATACGCAGTATTTT
>TRBJ2-3|TRBV30|TRBD2|.
CAWKSLGTSGRRADTQYF
TGTGCCTGGAAGTCCTTGGGGACTAGCGGGAGAAGGGCAGATACGCAGTATTTT
>TRBJ2-1|TRBV4-2|TRBD2|.
CASSLHTSGAYNEQFF
TGTGCCAGCAGCCTGCACACTAGCGGGGCCTACAATGAGCAGTTCTTC
>TRBJ2-5|TRBV9|.|.
CASSASLTHHETQYF
TGTGCCAGCAGCGCCTCTTTAACTCATCACGAGACCCAGTACTTC
>TRBJ1-5|TRBV6-2/TRBV6-3|TRBD1|.
CASSGRIPGTGQNQPQHF
TGTGCCAGCAGTGGCCGAATTCCCGGGACAGGGCAGAATCAGCCCCAGCATTTT
>TRBJ1-5|TRBV2|.|.
CASSADGGRNQPQHF
TGTGCCAGCAGCGCGGACGGGGGGCGCAATCAGCCCCAGCATTTT
>TRBJ2-5|TRBV5-1|.|.
CASSLVLVETQYF
TGCGCCAGCAGCTTGGTGTTGGTAGAGACCCAGTACTTC
>TRBJ1-2|TRBV5-1|TRBD1|.
CASSLARTGVGYTF
TGCGCCAGCAGCTTGGCTAGGACAGGGGTTGGCTACACCTTC
>TRBJ2-5|TRBV3-1/TRBV3-2|.|.
CASSQAPQERETQYF
TGTGCCAGCAGCCAAGCTCCTCAAGAGAGAGAGACCCAGTACTTC
>TRBJ2-1|TRBV5-1|TRBD2|.
CASSPGRSAGGFSYNEQFF
TGCGCCAGCAGCCCGGGCAGGTCAGCGGGAGGGTTCTCCTACAATGAGCAGTTCTTC
>TRBJ1-3|TRBV6-5|.|once
CAISTLSGNTIYF
TGTGCCATTTCGACACTCTCTGGAAACACCATATATTTT
>TRBJ1-2|TRBV10-1|TRBD1|.
CASSDLQGDGYTF
TGCGCCAGCAGTGATCTACAGGGGGATGGCTACACCTTC
>TRBJ1-1|TRBV5-1|.|.
CASSGRAGTTEAFF
TGCGCCAGCAGCGGTAGGGCGGGTACCACTGAAGCTTTCTTT
>TRBJ2-6|TRBV2|.|.
CASSRGAGANVLTF
TGTGCCAGCAGTCGGGGAGCTGGGGCCAACGTCCTGACTTTC
>TRBJ1-5|TRBV2|.|.
CAIRTQEGQPQHF
TGTGCCATTCGAACCCAGGAAGGTCAGCCCCAGCATTTT
>TRBJ2-1|TRBV27|TRBD1|.
CASSFWGQGFNEQFF
TGTGCCAGCAGTTTTTGGGGACAGGGCTTCAATGAGCAGTTCTTC
>TRBJ1-5|TRBV10-3|.|.
CAISERPGRGEPQHF
TGTGCCATCAGTGAGCGCCCGGGACGGGGAGAGCCCCAGCATTTT
>TRBJ2-1|TRBV3-1/TRBV3-2|.|.
CASSQLLREQFF
TGTGCCAGCAGCCAACTTCTGCGGGAGCAGTTCTTC
>TRBJ2-7|TRBV3-1/TRBV3-2|.|.
CASSQSSNSGLKYF
TGTGCCAGCAGCCAATCCTCGAATAGCGGATTAAAGTACTTC
>TRBJ2-1|TRBV9|.|.
CASSPPPDYNEQFF
TGTGCCAGCAGCCCCCCCCCGGATTACAATGAGCAGTTCTTC
>TRBJ2-2|TRBV4-1|.|.
CASSQELIGELFF
TGCGCCAGCAGCCAAGAACTAATCGGGGAGCTGTTTTTT
>TRBJ2-5|TRBV5-1|.|.
CASQKEQREETQYF
TGCGCCAGTCAAAAGGAACAGCGGGAAGAGACCCAGTACTTC
>TRBJ2-1|TRBV5-1|.|.
CASSLEEGRLNEQFF
TGCGCCAGCAGCTTGGAGGAGGGACGGCTCAATGAGCAGTTCTTC
>TRBJ2-5|TRBV12-5|.|.
CASREMEETQYF
TGTGCTAGTCGGGAGATGGAAGAGACCCAGTACTTC
>TRBJ2-2|TRBV9|.|.
CASSVASLWKNTGELFF
TGTGCCAGCAGCGTAGCTTCCCTGTGGAAGAACACCGGGGAGCTGTTTTTT
>TRBJ2-1|TRBV11-3|.|.
CASSIRHNEQFF
TGTGCCAGCAGCATCCGGCACAATGAGCAGTTCTTC
>TRBJ1-1|TRBV3-1/TRBV3-2|TRBD1|.
CASRSPRTLDRGGTEAFF
TGTGCCAGCAGGTCCCCCCGGACCTTGGACAGGGGGGGCACTGAAGCTTTCTTT
>TRBJ1-2|TRBV11-2|.|.
CASSWGTGQGYGYTF
TGTGCCAGCAGCTGGGGTACAGGCCAGGGGTATGGCTACACCTTC
>TRBJ1-2|TRBV6-1|.|.
CASSESGNLYYGYTF
TGTGCCAGCAGTGAGTCGGGAAATCTCTACTATGGCTACACCTTC
>TRBJ2-5|TRBV7-2|.|few
CASSLGGHQETQYF
TGTGCCAGCAGCTTGGGGGGTCACCAAGAGACCCAGTACTTC
>TRBJ2-7|TRBV29-1|.|.
CSVAAETTYEQYF
TGCAGCGTTGCCGCGGAAACAACCTACGAGCAGTACTTC
>TRBJ1-4|TRBV4-1|TRBD1|.
CASSQTGTGDEEKLFF
TGCGCCAGCAGCCAGACCGGGACAGGGGATGAGGAAAAACTGTTTTTT
>TRBJ2-3|TRBV5-6|.|.
CASSLGTAAGDTQYF
TGTGCCAGCAGCTTGGGAACAGCTGCGGGAGATACGCAGTATTTT
>TRBJ2-1|TRBV5-6|TRBD2|.
CASSLRAGRDYNEQFF
TGTGCCAGCAGCTTGAGGGCAGGGAGGGACTACAATGAGCAGTTCTTC
>TRBJ1-5|TRBV6-5|TRBD1|.
CASSYDRDSNQPQHF
TGTGCCAGCAGCTATGACAGGGATAGCAATCAGCCCCAGCATTTT
>TRBJ2-4|TRBV5-6|.|few
CASSPPGPLAKNIQYF
TGTGCCAGCAGCCCGCCAGGGCCCTTGGCCAAAAACATTCAGTACTTC
>TRBJ1-2|TRBV11-3|TRBD1|.
CASSQRTGASIYGYTF
TGTGCCAGCAGCCAGCGGACAGGGGCCAGTATTTATGGCTACACCTTC
>TRBJ2-1|TRBV3-1/TRBV3-2|TRBD2|.
CASSLQRLAGIYNEQFF
TGTGCCAGCAGCCTCCAACGACTAGCGGGAATATACAATGAGCAGTTCTTC
>TRBJ2-1|TRBV10-3|TRBD2|.
CAIRGLAGRYNEQFF
TGTGCCATCAGAGGACTAGCGGGGCGATACAATGAGCAGTTCTTC
>TRBJ2-7|TRBV28|.|once
CASTSRGQLNYEQYF
TGTGCCAGCACCTCACGGGGGCAGCTAAACTACGAGCAGTACTTC
>TRBJ1-6|TRBV7-9|.|.
CASSENSPLHF
TGTGCCAGCAGCGAAAATTCACCCCTCCACTTT
>TRBJ2-7|TRBV5-1|.|.
CASSLQARRNEQYF
TGCGCCAGCAGCTTGCAGGCCAGAAGGAACGAGCAGTACTTC
>TRBJ1-6|TRBV27|TRBD1|once
CASSLIGTGSSPLHF
TGTGCCAGCAGTTTAATAGGGACAGGCAGTTCACCCCTCCACTTT
>TRBJ1-1|TRBV2|.|.
CASSYRWNTEAFF
TGTGCCAGCAGTTACAGGTGGAACACTGAAGCTTTCTTT